These T cell receptor beta chains were read from a single sample in a study of blood T cell repertoires in COVID-19. Sequencing was performed with immunoSEQ multiplex PCR; in TCRdb, only in-frame clones are kept and a portion is missing. The table lists some 290,000 clones, about nine tenths of them singletons, with 2.2% in the top ten. Material: peripheral blood. These TCRs come from a woman aged 45-60 years who had recovered from COVID-19. The CDR3 runs from the conserved cysteine through the conserved F or W.

v_call cdr3_aa
TRBV4-3 CASSRETSGIYEQYF
TRBV2 CASSGGDRGNNSPLHF
TRBV7-9 CASSFDREETQYF
TRBV7-3 CASSLLGGLSTDTQYF
TRBV11-2 CASSLDGTSGLAYEQYF
TRBV5-1 CASSSNRDRAYEQYF
TRBV4-3 CASSQDYSFGELRVF
TRBV7-3 CASSFTGHTDTQYF
TRBV19 CASSQSGQGAYSNQPQHF
TRBV5-4 CASSSGTSGGSDTQYF
TRBV6-2/TRBV6-3 CASSRPRASNGNQPQHF
TRBV6-2/TRBV6-3 CASSATGLNLFF
TRBV19 CASSMGRMGSYEQYF
TRBV9 CASSASGQSSYNEQFF
TRBV7-2 CASSLGTGPPLHF
TRBV5-1 CASSRDSYGYTF
TRBV7-3 CASSLIGEALNEQFF
TRBV4-3 CASSQDRGRTDTQYF
TRBV9 CASSVGQAPRNYGYTF
TRBV7-2 CASSSSGTSLQPQHF
TRBV6-5 CASSRTRTRPYEQYF
TRBV28 CASSSPGGRANEKLFF
TRBV7-6 CASSPGKYNEQFF
TRBV5-1 CASSLGLAPSYNEQFF
TRBV24-1 CATSDADVTGSYEQYF
TRBV30 CAWTDRGNTEAFF
TRBV28 CASRANYEQYF
TRBV19 CASSIGSGNQPQHF
TRBV6-2/TRBV6-3 CASSYSGHRHEQYF
TRBV9 CASSVGSSYNSPLHF
TRBV6-5 CASIKRGGNTGELFF
TRBV28 CASSPRTSLGWTYHNKISTDTQYF
TRBV2 CASSETEAFF
TRBV27 CASSGTSSSYEQYF
TRBV10-3 CASKGPPSTEAFF
TRBV5-1 CASSLIRLAGGNNEQFF
TRBV2 CASSDLVPMNTEAFF
TRBV9 CASSANIAGGSTDTQYF
TRBV18 CASSPGTSGTYEQYF
TRBV29-1 CSVLGGRYEQYF
TRBV5-1 CASSLAQGRDTQYF
TRBV2 CASVGGTSDQPQHF
TRBV28 CASSTGTGGAYYGYTF
TRBV6-5 CASSYSRGDQPQHF
TRBV7-2 CASSDQPGTVWNEQFF
TRBV2 CASPGREGEGTDTQYF
TRBV28 CASSYGGSADTQYF
TRBV12-3/TRBV12-4 CASSSNRVYEQYF
TRBV10-2 CASSLGTGMTEAFF
TRBV10-3 CAISEDYKLAKNIQYF
TRBV4-2 CASSPSRGFLEQYF
TRBV28 CASRLQGTEAFF
TRBV2 CASGGTGGGNGYTF
TRBV27 CASAGLDEKLFF